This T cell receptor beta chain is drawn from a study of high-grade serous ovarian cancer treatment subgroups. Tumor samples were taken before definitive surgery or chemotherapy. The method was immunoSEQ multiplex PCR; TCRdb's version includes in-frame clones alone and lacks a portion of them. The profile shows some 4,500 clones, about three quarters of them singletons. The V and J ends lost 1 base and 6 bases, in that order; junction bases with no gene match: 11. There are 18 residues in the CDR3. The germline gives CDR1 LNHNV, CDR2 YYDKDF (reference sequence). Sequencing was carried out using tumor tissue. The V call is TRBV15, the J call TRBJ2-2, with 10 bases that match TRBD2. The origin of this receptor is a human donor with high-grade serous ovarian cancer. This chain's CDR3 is CATSRASPLAGEAGELFF. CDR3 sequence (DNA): TGTGCCACCAGCAGAGCTTCTCCTCTAGCGGGAGAGGCCGGGGAGCTGTTTTTT.